What follows describes a single T cell receptor (beta chain). The data stem from a study of cytomegalovirus exposure and HLA in healthy donors. Researchers ran the PCR with 60 Vbeta and 13 Jbeta primers. Sequencing used immunoSEQ multiplex PCR; TCRdb keeps in-frame clones, though not all of them. Among roughly 60,000 clones listed, roughly 80% were seen once. The V and J ends lost 0 bases and 2 bases respectively, with 12 bases between them. The CDR3 runs to 16 residues. The germline gives CDR1 SGDLS, CDR2 YYNGEE. The clonotype originates from a woman between 35 and 50 years old in good health and CMV-seropositive. This sequence joins TRBV9 and TRBJ1-3; maybe TRBD1 (6 bases). The sequenced sample was PBMCs. Here the CDR3 DNA reads TGTGCCAGCAGCGTAGCTACAAGGACAGCTGGAAACACCATATATTTT. Protein sequence: CASSVATRTAGNTIYF.